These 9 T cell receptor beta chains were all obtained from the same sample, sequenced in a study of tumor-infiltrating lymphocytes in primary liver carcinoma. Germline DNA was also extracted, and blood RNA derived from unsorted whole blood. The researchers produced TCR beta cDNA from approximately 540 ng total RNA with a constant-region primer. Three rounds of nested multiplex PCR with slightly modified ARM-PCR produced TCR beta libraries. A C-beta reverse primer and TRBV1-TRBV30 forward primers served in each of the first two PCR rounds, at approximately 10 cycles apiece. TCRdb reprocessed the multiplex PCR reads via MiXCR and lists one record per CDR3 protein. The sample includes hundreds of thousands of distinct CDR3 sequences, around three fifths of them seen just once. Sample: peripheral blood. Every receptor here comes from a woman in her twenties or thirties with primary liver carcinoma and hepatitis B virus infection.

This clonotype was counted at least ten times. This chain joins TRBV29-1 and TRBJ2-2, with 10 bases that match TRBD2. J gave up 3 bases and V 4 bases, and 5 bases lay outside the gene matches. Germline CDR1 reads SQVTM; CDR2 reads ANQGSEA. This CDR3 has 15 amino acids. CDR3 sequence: CSVGASGRYTGELFF. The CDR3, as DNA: TGCAGCGTTGGGGCTAGCGGGAGATACACCGGGGAGCTGTTTTTT.

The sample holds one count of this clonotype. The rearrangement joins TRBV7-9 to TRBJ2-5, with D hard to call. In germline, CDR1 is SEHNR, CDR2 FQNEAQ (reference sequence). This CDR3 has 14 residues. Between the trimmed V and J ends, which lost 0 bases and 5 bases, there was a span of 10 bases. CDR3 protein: CASSLAPPHETQYF. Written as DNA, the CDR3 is TGTGCCAGCAGCTTAGCGCCCCCCCACGAGACCCAGTACTTC. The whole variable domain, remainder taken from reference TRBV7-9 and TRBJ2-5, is DTGVSQNPRHKITKRGQNVTFRCDPISEHNRLYWYRQTLGQGPEFLTYFQNEAQLEKSRLLSDRFSAERPKGSFSTLEIQRTEQGDSAMYLCASSLAPPHETQYFGPGTRLLVL.

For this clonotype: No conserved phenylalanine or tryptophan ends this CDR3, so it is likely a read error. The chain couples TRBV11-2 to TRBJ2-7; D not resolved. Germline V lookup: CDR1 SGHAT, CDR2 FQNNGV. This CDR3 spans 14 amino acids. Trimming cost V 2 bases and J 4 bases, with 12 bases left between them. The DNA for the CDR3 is TGTGCCAGCAGCTTATTCCGGGTTAGATACGAGCAGTACCTC. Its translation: CASSLFRVRYEQYL.

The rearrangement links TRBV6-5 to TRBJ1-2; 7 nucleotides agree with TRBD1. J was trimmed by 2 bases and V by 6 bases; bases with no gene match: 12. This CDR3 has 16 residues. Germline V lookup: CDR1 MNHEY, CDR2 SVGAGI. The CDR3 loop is CASRPPTGKMNYGYTF. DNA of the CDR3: TGTGCCAGCAGACCACCGACAGGGAAGATGAACTATGGCTACACCTTC.

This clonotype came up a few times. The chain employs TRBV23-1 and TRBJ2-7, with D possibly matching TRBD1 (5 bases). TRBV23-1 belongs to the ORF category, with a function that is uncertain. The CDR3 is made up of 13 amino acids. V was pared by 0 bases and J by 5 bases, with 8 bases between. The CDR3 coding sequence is TGCGCCAGCAGTCAATCGATCAGGGACGAGCAGTACTTC. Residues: CASSQSIRDEQYF.

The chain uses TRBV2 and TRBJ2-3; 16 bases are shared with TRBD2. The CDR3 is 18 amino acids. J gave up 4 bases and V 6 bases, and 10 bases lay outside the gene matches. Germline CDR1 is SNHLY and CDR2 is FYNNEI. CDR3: CASRKGTSGRASPDTQYF. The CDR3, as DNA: TGTGCCAGCAGGAAGGGGACTAGCGGGAGGGCATCCCCAGATACGCAGTATTTT.

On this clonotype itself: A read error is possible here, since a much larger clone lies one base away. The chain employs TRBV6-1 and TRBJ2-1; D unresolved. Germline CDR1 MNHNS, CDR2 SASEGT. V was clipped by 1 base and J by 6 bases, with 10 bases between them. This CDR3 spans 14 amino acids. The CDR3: CASSEGRYCNEQFF. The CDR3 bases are TGTGCCAGCAGTGAAGGTCGCTACTGCAATGAGCAGTTCTTC.

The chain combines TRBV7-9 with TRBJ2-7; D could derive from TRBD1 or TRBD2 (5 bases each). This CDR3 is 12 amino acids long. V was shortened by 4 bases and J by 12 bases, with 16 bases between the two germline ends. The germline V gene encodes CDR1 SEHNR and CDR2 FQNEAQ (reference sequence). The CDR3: CASSSCRDALYF. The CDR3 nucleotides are TGTGCCAGCAGCTCCTGCCGGGACGCGCTGTACTTC.

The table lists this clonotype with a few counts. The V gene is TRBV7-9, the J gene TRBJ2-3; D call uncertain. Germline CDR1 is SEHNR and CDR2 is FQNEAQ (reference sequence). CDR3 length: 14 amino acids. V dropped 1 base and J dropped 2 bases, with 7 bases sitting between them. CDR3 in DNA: TGTGCCAGCAGCTTAGATCACTCCACAGATACGCAGTATTTT. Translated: CASSLDHSTDTQYF.